Sequencing of this T cell receptor (beta chain) was carried out in a study of PD-L1 blockade in urothelial cancer (dated by TCRdb to between 2016 and 2019). Some background on the complete study: Every patient began therapy in 2014 and was given atezolizumab 1,200 mg intravenously every 3 weeks. About 90% of the 29 patients were identified as males with urothelial cancer of bladder origin, and a prior smoking history was reported by 18 of 29 patients. Pretreatment tumor samples, along with matched peripheral blood collected serially before and after atezolizumab treatment, underwent TCR sequencing. Pretreatment blood TCR-seq was available for about 27 patients, at least one posttreatment blood collection was obtained for some 24 patients, and tumor TCR-seq was available for some 24 patients. An exploratory multi-omic analysis was conducted of the somatic, immune and clinical correlates of response to PD-L1 blockade with atezolizumab in urothelial cancer. Durable clinical benefit was defined as a progression-free survival longer than 6 months, and TCR features were additionally tested against progression-free survival and overall survival. Blood samples were analyzed at 3 weeks after treatment start (second dose) and at 6 weeks after treatment start. In the same patients, pretreatment tumors underwent whole exome sequencing and RNA sequencing in addition to TCR sequencing. Durable clinical benefit was achieved by nine patients but not by the remaining 20. Patients had an ECOG performance status of 0 or 1 and had received between 0 and 3 prior chemotherapy regimens. A median of roughly 140,000 T cells and around 81,000 unique TCRs was obtained from blood samples, and a median clonality of roughly 0.08 was observed.

This clone was counted only a few times. Its antigen is not yet known. The sample holds no much larger clone one base away, and base qualities are not on file. CDR1 SEHNR and CDR2 FQNEAQ are derived from the germline V gene (reference sequence). The germline V and J ends show losses of 4 bases and 7 bases respectively, and no gene match explains 5 bases of the junction. The CDR3 goes from the cysteine to the phenylalanine over 15 residues. Only the CDR3 part of the read is kept: 45 bases, read in frame from the first base. A cohort of roughly 30 patients with locally advanced or metastatic urothelial carcinoma, treated at Memorial Sloan Kettering on a trial protocol, was included. Peripheral blood mononuclear cells were collected pretreatment and during treatment, with between 1 and 8 total time points obtained per patient. The Qiagen DNeasy Blood extraction kit was used to purify genomic DNA from total PBMCs and tumor samples. Collected pretreatment and during treatment, PBMCs were isolated and stored as previously described.

Each PCR received spiked-in synthetic TCR analog templates so that absolute template abundance could be estimated from read counts. The immunoSEQ assay used bias-controlled V and J gene primers to amplify TCRbeta CDR3 regions from genomic DNA. Sequencing of rearranged TCRbeta segments was done at approximately 20X coverage. The paper's processing steps were these. Sequencing errors were corrected by clustering and CDR3s were annotated against IMGT to assign V, D and J genes. Out-of-frame and stop-codon sequences were excluded, and only productive TCRbeta rearrangements were used in downstream analyses. To compute clonality, Shannon entropy was normalized by the log of the number of unique productive sequences and then subtracted from one. Clones differing between time points or between blood and tumor were identified by Fisher's exact test with Benjamini-Hochberg correction at adjusted p below 0.01. TCRdb took over this immuneACCESS table, retaining in-frame rearrangements with V and J assigned. Such tables are incomplete; in checked studies, under half of the missing clones stem from an unresolved V gene, and the remainder is unexplained. V, J and clone size are taken as reported in that table, and D and trimming were inferred from the DNA itself. The sample yields tens of thousands of clones; 82% were counted once. The top ten clones comprise around a tenth of the sample.

Broad study findings and their caveats: At 3 weeks after the start of treatment, tumor-associated TCR clones in peripheral blood had expanded more in patients with durable benefit (n ≈ 22, p = 0.022). Improved progression-free and overall survival was associated with having pretreatment peripheral blood TCR clonality below the median. Small sample size (n ≈ 28) and many exploratory analyses mean the results are intended to be hypothesis-generating.

This TCR came from a man between 70 and 80 years old with urothelial cancer. The chain joins TRBV7-9 to TRBJ2-1, with 12 bases aligning to TRBD2. This specimen was PBMCs, taken around atezolizumab (anti-PD-L1) treatment. The CDR3 has the sequence CASSSTSGSRNEQFF. The sequenced DNA is TGTGCCAGCAGCTCGACTAGCGGGAGTAGAAATGAGCAGTTCTTC.